These 8 T cell receptor beta chains share one sample of origin, sequenced in a study of cytomegalovirus exposure and HLA in healthy donors. PCR primers comprised 60 Vbeta and 13 Jbeta primers. The table came from immunoSEQ multiplex PCR; TCRdb's copy has only in-frame clones and leaves some out. The sample contains about 120,000 clones, about 83% of which appear only once. The sequenced material came from PBMCs. All receptors derive from a woman aged 40 to 50 in good health and CMV-seropositive.

This chain joins TRBV2 and TRBJ1-5, with a possible D match to TRBD1 (5 bases). The ends were cut back, 3 bases at V and 7 bases at J, with 16 bases in the middle. Germline V gene sequence: CDR1 SNHLY, CDR2 FYNNEI. The CDR3 length is 15 residues. CDR3 protein: CASSDYGRDGQPQHF. The CDR3, as DNA: TGTGCCAGCAGTGACTACGGCAGGGATGGCCAGCCCCAGCATTTT.

The chain is built from TRBV19 and TRBJ1-2; 8 bases line up with TRBD1. Germline trimming cut 4 bases from V and 4 bases from J; bases unmatched to any gene: 5. Germline CDR1 reads LNHDA; CDR2 reads SQIVND (reference sequence). The CDR3 runs to 14 residues. The DNA for the CDR3 is TGTGCCAGTAGTAACCGGGACAGGACCTATGGCTACACCTTC. It translates to CASSNRDRTYGYTF.

V and J are TRBV2 and TRBJ2-5; no clear D. There are 13 residues in the CDR3. V gave up 6 bases and J gave up 1 base, with 9 bases separating them. CDR1 and CDR2 (germline): SNHLY, FYNNEI. The CDR3 here is CASSAPSQETQYF. The CDR3 DNA reads TGTGCCAGCAGCGCCCCTAGCCAAGAGACCCAGTACTTC.

The chain employs TRBV7-9 and TRBJ2-2; tentatively, D is TRBD2 (5 bases). The CDR3 loop spans 14 amino acids. Looked up from germline, CDR1 is SEHNR and CDR2 is FQNEAQ (reference sequence). Deletions cut 2 bases from V and 4 bases from J, with 8 bases between. CDR3 nucleotide sequence: TGTGCCAGCAGCTTAAGCGGACCCACCGGGGAGCTGTTTTTT. Amino acids: CASSLSGPTGELFF.

The chain recombines TRBV19 with TRBJ2-1; 15 bases line up with TRBD2. CDR3 size: 16 residues. Germline CDR1 reads LNHDA; CDR2 reads SQIVND (reference sequence). V dropped 5 bases and J dropped 9; count of bases not matched to a gene: 8. The CDR3 DNA sequence: TGTGCCAGTAGTGTTTTAGGGACTAGCGGGAGGATTGAGCAGTTCTTC. This translates into CASSVLGTSGRIEQFF.

The rearrangement uses TRBV5-1 and TRBJ1-2, with 11 positions matching TRBD1. The CDR3 loop spans 15 amino acids. In germline, CDR1 is SGHRS, CDR2 YFSETQ. Trimming cost V 2 bases and J 2 bases; bases outside gene matches: 2. The CDR3 DNA follows: TGCGCCAGCAGCTTTGGGACAGGGGGAAACTATGGCTACACCTTC. This encodes CASSFGTGGNYGYTF.

The chain couples TRBV11-2 to TRBJ2-5, with 9 bases identical to TRBD2. V shed 5 bases, J shed 4 bases, and the junction held 5 bases outside the gene matches. Germline V gene sequence: CDR1 SGHAT, CDR2 FQNNGV. This CDR3 comprises 14 residues. The CDR3, as DNA: TGTGCCAGCAGCGGAATAGCGGGAGTAGAGACCCAGTACTTC. Its protein is CASSGIAGVETQYF. The complete variable domain, with remaining parts taken from reference TRBV11-2 and TRBJ2-5, reads EAGVAQSPRYKIIEKRQSVAFWCNPISGHATLYWYQQILGQGPKLLIQFQNNGVVDDSQLPKDRFSAERLKGVDSTLKIQPAKLEDSAVYLCASSGIAGVETQYFGPGTRLLVL.

V is TRBV27 and J is TRBJ2-2, with TRBD1 matching over 7 bases. J gave up 0 bases and V 5 bases, and 3 bases lay outside the gene matches. This CDR3 is 15 amino acids long. In germline, CDR1 is MNHEY, CDR2 SMNVEV (reference sequence). CDR3 DNA sequence: TGTGCCAGCAGTCGGGGACAGACGAACACCGGGGAGCTGTTTTTT. As protein: CASSRGQTNTGELFF.